The clone carrying this TCR beta chain was seen once. Antigen specificity is unknown. Amplification of TCR beta CDR3 regions used RNA as the template. HTBI primers were used for first-round RT-PCR of the TCR CDR3. TCRdb used MiXCR to reprocess the multiplex PCR reads, holding one entry per CDR3 protein. This sample yields about 300,000 distinct CDR3 sequences, of which roughly 19% are seen a single time; roughly 39% belongs to the top ten. The source of the sample is a study of T cells in Graves' hyperthyroidism and ophthalmopathy. Study outcomes and limitations: Model predictions of ophthalmopathy came a median around 6.5 months before onset.

This CDR3 spans 17 amino acids. V dropped 0 bases and J dropped 4 bases, with 18 bases sitting between them. In germline, CDR1 is SGDLS, CDR2 YYNGEE. The sequenced material came from blood. This TCR was sampled from a man aged 45 to 65 with Graves' ophthalmopathy. The V and J genes are TRBV9 and TRBJ2-3; D remains ambiguous. The CDR3, as DNA: TGTGCCAGCAGCGTAGATGGGCGGCACTTGGGCCCAGATACGCAGTATTTT. It translates to CASSVDGRHLGPDTQYF.